A single sample is the source of the 21 T cell receptor beta chains below, sequenced in a study of CD8+CD57+ T cells in acquired aplastic anemia. Whoever was chosen for sequencing had shown CD8+CD57+ cell expansion by flow cytometry. Profiling that covered TCR beta VDJ and CDR3 relied on genomic DNA as its template. TCRdb called the reads again in MiXCR, with one record for every CDR3 protein. The sample has about 180,000 distinct CDR3 sequences; approximately 48% are singletons. Source material: sorted CD4+, CD8+, or CD8+CD57+ T cells (not recorded which) from PBMCs. These receptors were collected from a human donor with aplastic anemia.

This sequence joins TRBV28 and TRBJ1-3; 7 positions match TRBD1. The CDR3 is 15 amino acids. The germline CDR1 and CDR2 sequences are MDHEN and SYDVKM. J was trimmed by 3 bases and V by 2 bases; bases with no gene match: 4. CDR3 protein: CASSLPDRVGNTIYF. CDR3 nucleotides: TGTGCCAGCAGTTTACCTGACAGGGTTGGAAACACCATATATTTT.

This clonotype was counted only a few times. J is TRBJ1-1 and V is TRBV7-2; the D is unclear. Trimming took 6 bases from V and 0 from J, leaving 8 bases between them. Germline V gene lookup returns CDR1 SGHTA and CDR2 FQGNSA. CDR3 length equals 13 residues. In DNA form, the CDR3 reads TGTGCCAGCAGTTCCTCACTGAACACTGAAGCTTTCTTT. Translated, it gives CASSSSLNTEAFF.

This clonotype has a count of ten or more. The chain carries TRBV2 and TRBJ1-3; 7 bases map to TRBD1. The V gene end was trimmed by 5 bases and the J gene end by 2 bases; junction bases not matched to a gene: 9. The CDR3 length is 16 residues. The V gene's germline CDR1 is SNHLY and CDR2 FYNNEI. The CDR3 is CASSRAGDSTGNTIYF. CDR3 DNA: TGTGCCAGCAGTAGGGCAGGGGACAGTACTGGAAACACCATATATTTT.

This clonotype has only a few counts. This sequence may be a read error, since a much larger clone differs from it by one base. The V and J genes are TRBV7-9 and TRBJ2-3; D gene unclear. Trimming stripped 4 bases from V and 2 bases from J, with 4 bases between. The length of the CDR3 is 12 residues. Germline V gene lookup returns CDR1 SEHNR and CDR2 FQNEAQ (reference sequence). The CDR3 coding sequence is TGTGCCAGCAGCTCCATCACAGATACGCAGTATTTT. Translating gives CASSSITDTQYF.

This clonotype was found many times. The chain employs TRBV5-1 and TRBJ2-7; D possibly corresponds to TRBD1 (5 bases). CDR1 SGHRS and CDR2 YFSETQ come from the germline V gene. This CDR3 spans 14 amino acids. The V end lost 0 bases, the J end lost 3 bases, and 10 bases lay between the germline ends. This chain's CDR3 is CASSLARQGYEQYF. CDR3 sequence (DNA): TGCGCCAGCAGCTTGGCGCGGCAGGGCTACGAGCAGTACTTC.

The chain has TRBV19 and TRBJ2-2; 7 nucleotides match TRBD1. This CDR3 is built from 16 residues. Germline CDR1 reads LNHDA; CDR2 reads SQIVND (reference sequence). The junction had 7 bases not matched to a gene; V was cut back by 3 bases and J by 3 bases. The CDR3 loop reads CASSIDRVGDTGELFF. CDR3 nucleotide sequence: TGTGCCAGTAGTATCGACAGGGTGGGCGACACCGGGGAGCTGTTTTTT.

This chain uses TRBV20-1 with TRBJ2-7; the match to TRBD1 covers 9 bases. From germline, CDR1 is DFQATT and CDR2 SNEGSKA (reference sequence). The V gene end was trimmed by 6 bases and the J gene end by 7 bases; junction bases not matched to a gene: 16. The CDR3 runs to 15 residues. The CDR3: CSASSPGTGLREQYF. CDR3 coding DNA: TGCAGTGCCAGCTCGCCGGGGACAGGGCTTCGAGAGCAGTACTTC.

There are many counts of this clonotype. V usage is TRBV20-1 and J usage is TRBJ2-2, with D possibly being TRBD1 (6 bases). Trimming shortened V by 6 bases and J by 6 bases, and 17 bases separated the two germline ends. Germline V gene sequence: CDR1 DFQATT, CDR2 SNEGSKA (reference sequence). The CDR3 is 14 residues long. CDR3: CSAPRAGVSGELFF. The CDR3 DNA sequence: TGCAGTGCCCCAAGAGCAGGGGTCTCCGGGGAGCTGTTTTTT.

V gene TRBV19 combines with J gene TRBJ1-1; TRBD1 is a possible D gene (6 bases). V lost 5 bases to trimming and J lost 4 bases, with 23 bases between them. CDR3 length: 17 residues. Germline V gene data show CDR1 as LNHDA and CDR2 as SQIVND (reference sequence). CDR3 residues: CASSYRVPHVTGTEAFF. In DNA form, the CDR3 reads TGTGCCAGTAGTTACAGGGTCCCCCACGTTACGGGCACTGAAGCTTTCTTT.

The J gene is TRBJ2-1, the V gene TRBV10-3, with 9 bases matching TRBD1. The J segment lost 8 bases and the V segment lost 4 bases, leaving 12 bases of the junction unmatched. CDR3 size: 16 residues. Germline values: CDR1 ENHRY, CDR2 SYGVKD. CDR3 sequence (DNA): TGTGCCATCAGTGCCGACGTCCGGGGGACAGGGTATGAGCAGTTCTTC. Translating it yields CAISADVRGTGYEQFF.

This clonotype was found a few times. V is TRBV20-1 and J is TRBJ2-1, with D possibly being TRBD1 (5 bases). The V end lost 2 bases, the J end lost 5 bases, and 7 bases lay between the germline ends. The CDR3 spans 12 residues. Germline V CDR1 and CDR2: DFQATT, SNEGSKA (reference sequence). Written as DNA, the CDR3 is TGCAGTGCTAGACGCAGGGACAATGAGCAGTTCTTC. Residues: CSARRRDNEQFF.

This clonotype was counted ten times or more. The gene calls are TRBV15 and TRBJ1-3; tentatively, D is TRBD1 (5 bases). V was cut by 0 bases and J by 0 bases, with 12 bases left in between. The CDR3 totals 17 residues. The germline V gene has CDR1 LNHNV and CDR2 YYDKDF (reference sequence). Here the CDR3 DNA reads TGTGCCACCAGCAGAGAGCACAGGCTGAGCTCTGGAAACACCATATATTTT. This gives the protein CATSREHRLSSGNTIYF.

A word on this clonotype: A read error may account for a junction end that differs from germline. V usage is TRBV20-1 and J usage is TRBJ1-2, with D possibly TRBD1 on 6 matching bases. This CDR3 is 16 amino acids long. The germline V gene has CDR1 DFQATT and CDR2 SNEGSKA (reference sequence). CDR3 DNA sequence: TGCAGTGCTAGGTTATCGTCGCAGGGGCGGAACTATGGCTACATCTTC. The encoded protein is CSARLSSQGRNYGYIF.

This clonotype has ten or more counts. The rearrangement joins TRBV5-1 to TRBJ2-7; 10 bases fit TRBD1. The CDR3 runs 13 residues. Unmatched junction bases numbered 1, after V lost 3 bases and J lost 4 bases. CDR1 and CDR2 from the germline V gene are SGHRS and YFSETQ. The CDR3 here is CASSWGQGYEQYF. The DNA of the CDR3 is TGCGCCAGCAGCTGGGGACAGGGGTACGAGCAGTACTTC.

The chain joins TRBV5-4 to TRBJ1-3; D is ambiguous. V lost 4 bases, J lost 0 bases, and 8 bases lay in between. CDR3 length: 14 residues. Germline V gene lookup returns CDR1 SGHNT and CDR2 YYREEE (reference sequence). CDR3 coding DNA: TGTGCCAGCAGCACAACAGTCTCTGGAAACACCATATATTTT. It translates to CASSTTVSGNTIYF.

This chain links TRBV7-2 with TRBJ1-6, with 11 nucleotides matching TRBD1. V shed 5 bases, J shed 9 bases, and the junction held 6 bases outside the gene matches. This CDR3 contains 15 residues. The V gene's germline CDR1 is SGHTA and CDR2 FQGNSA. In nucleotides, the CDR3 is TGTGCCAGCAGCCCCTGGACAGGGGGCGGTTCACCCCTCCACTTT. It encodes CASSPWTGGGSPLHF.

In this sample, this clonotype turned up many times. The genes are TRBV6-1 and TRBJ1-2; perhaps TRBD1 as D (5 bases). V lost 5 bases to trimming and J lost 8 bases, with 21 bases between them. The CDR3 is made up of 15 amino acids. Germline assignment: CDR1 MNHNS and CDR2 SASEGT. The chain's CDR3 is CASSPRDGLMNGYTF. As DNA, the CDR3 is TGTGCCAGCAGTCCTCGGGACGGACTAATGAACGGCTACACCTTC.

This clonotype was recorded at least ten times. The chain combines TRBV6-1 with TRBJ1-5; D unclear. V dropped 6 bases and J dropped 6 bases, with 12 bases sitting between them. The CDR3 extends over 13 amino acids. The germline V gene has CDR1 MNHNS and CDR2 SASEGT. CDR3 residues: CASRESLRQPQHF. The DNA for the CDR3 is TGTGCCAGCAGGGAAAGCCTCCGTCAGCCCCAGCATTTT.

The rearrangement links TRBV20-1 to TRBJ2-2; perhaps TRBD1 as D (7 bases). The CDR3 sequence is 15 residues long. Per germline, CDR1 DFQATT and CDR2 SNEGSKA (reference sequence). The V gene lost 1 base and the J gene lost 6 bases, with 15 bases spanning the gap. Here the CDR3 DNA reads TGCAGTGCTAGAGGGAGGGCAGGGGGATCCGGGGAGCTGTTTTTT. Residues: CSARGRAGGSGELFF.

This clonotype was detected many times. Germline is not matched at one junction end, which may reflect a read error. The chain joins TRBV20-1 to TRBJ2-3; D remains ambiguous. This CDR3 has 14 amino acids. Germline lookup yields CDR1 DFQATT and CDR2 SNEGSKA (reference sequence). The CDR3 DNA sequence: TGCAGTGCTCCTCCCCTGACCGCCACAAATACGCAGTATTTT. Translated: CSAPPLTATNTQYF.

A note on this clonotype: A junction boundary mismatches the germline segment, possibly from a read error. The chain employs TRBV10-3 and TRBJ2-7, with 7 nucleotides matching TRBD2. There are 12 residues in the CDR3. The germline CDR1 and CDR2 sequences are ENHRY and SYGVKD. The chain's CDR3 is CATSIRGDEQYF. The CDR3 coding sequence is TGTGCCACCAGTATACGGGGGGACGAGCAGTACTTC.